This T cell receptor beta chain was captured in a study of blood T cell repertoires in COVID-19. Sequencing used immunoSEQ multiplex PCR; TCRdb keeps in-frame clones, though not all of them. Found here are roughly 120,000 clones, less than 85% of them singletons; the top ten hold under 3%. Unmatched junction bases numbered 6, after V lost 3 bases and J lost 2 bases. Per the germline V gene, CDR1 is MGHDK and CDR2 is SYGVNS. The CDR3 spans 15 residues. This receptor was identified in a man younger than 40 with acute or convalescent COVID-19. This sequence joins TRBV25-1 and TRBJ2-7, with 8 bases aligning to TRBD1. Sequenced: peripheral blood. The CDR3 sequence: CASSETGEPPYEQYF. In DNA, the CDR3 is TGTGCCAGCAGTGAGACAGGGGAGCCCCCCTACGAGCAGTACTTC.